This T cell receptor (beta chain) was captured by sequencing in a study of shared clonotypes between healthy human individuals. Germline V CDR1 and CDR2: SGHRS, YFSETQ. Trimming shortened V by 4 bases and J by 5 bases, and 15 bases separated the two germline ends. CDR3 length: 14 amino acids. The assay was immunoSEQ multiplex PCR, and TCRdb's table has in-frame clones only and misses some. The sample has about 2.4 million clones, 80% to 95% seen once. V and J are TRBV5-1 and TRBJ1-1; no reliable D call. The sequenced material came from naive CD4+ T cells from PBMCs. Regarding subset: CD45RA+ positively selected. This TCR came from a young man in good health. Some clones in this sample may be carry-over from other donors' samples. CDR3 in DNA: TGCGCCAGCAGCGACCCAGGCCGAGGGACTGAAGCTTTCTTT. This encodes CASSDPGRGTEAFF.